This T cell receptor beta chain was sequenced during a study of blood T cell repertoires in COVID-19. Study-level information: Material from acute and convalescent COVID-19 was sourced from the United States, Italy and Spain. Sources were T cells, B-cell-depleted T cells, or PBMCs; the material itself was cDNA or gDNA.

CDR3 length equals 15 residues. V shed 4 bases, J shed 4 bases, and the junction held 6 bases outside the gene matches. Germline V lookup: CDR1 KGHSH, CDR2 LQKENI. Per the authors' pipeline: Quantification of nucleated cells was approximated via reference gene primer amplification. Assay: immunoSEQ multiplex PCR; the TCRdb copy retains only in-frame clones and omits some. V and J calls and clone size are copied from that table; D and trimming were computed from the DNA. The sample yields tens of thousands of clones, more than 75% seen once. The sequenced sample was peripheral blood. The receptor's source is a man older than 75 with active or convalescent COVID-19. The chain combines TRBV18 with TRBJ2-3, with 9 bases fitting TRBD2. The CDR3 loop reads CASSLLAGAADTQYF. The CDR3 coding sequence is TGTGCCAGCTCACTACTAGCGGGCGCGGCAGATACGCAGTATTTT.